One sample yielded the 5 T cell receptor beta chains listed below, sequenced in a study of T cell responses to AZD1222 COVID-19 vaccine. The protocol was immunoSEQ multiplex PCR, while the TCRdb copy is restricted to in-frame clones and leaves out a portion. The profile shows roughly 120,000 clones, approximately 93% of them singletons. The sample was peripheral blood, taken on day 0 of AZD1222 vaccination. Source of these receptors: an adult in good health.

CDR3 in DNA: TGTGCCAGCAGTACACAGGGGGCAACTGGAAACACCATATATTTT. Residues: CASSTQGATGNTIYF. The genes are TRBV28 and TRBJ1-3; 9 bases are a match to TRBD1. CDR3 size: 15 residues. The ends lost 5 bases at V and 2 bases at J; junction bases unmatched: 4. Germline loops: CDR1 MDHEN, CDR2 SYDVKM. Complete variable domain (other parts from reference TRBV28 and TRBJ1-3): DVKVTQSSRYLVKRTGEKVFLECVQDMDHENMFWYRQDPGLGLRLIYFSYDVKMKEKGDIPEGYSVSREKKERFSLILESASTNQTSMYLCASSTQGATGNTIYFGEGSWLTVV.

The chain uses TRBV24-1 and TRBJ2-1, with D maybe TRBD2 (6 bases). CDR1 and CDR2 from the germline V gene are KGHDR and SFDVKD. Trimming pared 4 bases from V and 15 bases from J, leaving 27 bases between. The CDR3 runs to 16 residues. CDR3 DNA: TGTGCCACCAGTGACCTAACCCAGACCCACGGGAGTTTTCTGTTCTTC. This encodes CATSDLTQTHGSFLFF.

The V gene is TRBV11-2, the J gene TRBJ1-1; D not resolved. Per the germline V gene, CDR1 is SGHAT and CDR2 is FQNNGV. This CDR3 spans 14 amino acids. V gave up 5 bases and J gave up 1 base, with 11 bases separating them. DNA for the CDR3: TGTGCCAGCAGCCCACTTCGACAGAACACTGAAGCTTTCTTT. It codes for CASSPLRQNTEAFF.

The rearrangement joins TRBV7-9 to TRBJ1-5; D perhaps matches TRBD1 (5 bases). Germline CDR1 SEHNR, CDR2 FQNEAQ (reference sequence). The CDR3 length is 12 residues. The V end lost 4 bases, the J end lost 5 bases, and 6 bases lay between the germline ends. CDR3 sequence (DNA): TGTGCCAGCAGCTCACAGGATCAGCCCCAGCATTTT. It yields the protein CASSSQDQPQHF.

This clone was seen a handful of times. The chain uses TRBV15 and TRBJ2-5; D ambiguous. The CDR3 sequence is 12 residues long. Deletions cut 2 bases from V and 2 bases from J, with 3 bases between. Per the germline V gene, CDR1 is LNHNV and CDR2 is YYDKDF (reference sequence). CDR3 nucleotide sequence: TGTGCCACCAGCAGATATCAAGAGACCCAGTACTTC. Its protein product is CATSRYQETQYF.